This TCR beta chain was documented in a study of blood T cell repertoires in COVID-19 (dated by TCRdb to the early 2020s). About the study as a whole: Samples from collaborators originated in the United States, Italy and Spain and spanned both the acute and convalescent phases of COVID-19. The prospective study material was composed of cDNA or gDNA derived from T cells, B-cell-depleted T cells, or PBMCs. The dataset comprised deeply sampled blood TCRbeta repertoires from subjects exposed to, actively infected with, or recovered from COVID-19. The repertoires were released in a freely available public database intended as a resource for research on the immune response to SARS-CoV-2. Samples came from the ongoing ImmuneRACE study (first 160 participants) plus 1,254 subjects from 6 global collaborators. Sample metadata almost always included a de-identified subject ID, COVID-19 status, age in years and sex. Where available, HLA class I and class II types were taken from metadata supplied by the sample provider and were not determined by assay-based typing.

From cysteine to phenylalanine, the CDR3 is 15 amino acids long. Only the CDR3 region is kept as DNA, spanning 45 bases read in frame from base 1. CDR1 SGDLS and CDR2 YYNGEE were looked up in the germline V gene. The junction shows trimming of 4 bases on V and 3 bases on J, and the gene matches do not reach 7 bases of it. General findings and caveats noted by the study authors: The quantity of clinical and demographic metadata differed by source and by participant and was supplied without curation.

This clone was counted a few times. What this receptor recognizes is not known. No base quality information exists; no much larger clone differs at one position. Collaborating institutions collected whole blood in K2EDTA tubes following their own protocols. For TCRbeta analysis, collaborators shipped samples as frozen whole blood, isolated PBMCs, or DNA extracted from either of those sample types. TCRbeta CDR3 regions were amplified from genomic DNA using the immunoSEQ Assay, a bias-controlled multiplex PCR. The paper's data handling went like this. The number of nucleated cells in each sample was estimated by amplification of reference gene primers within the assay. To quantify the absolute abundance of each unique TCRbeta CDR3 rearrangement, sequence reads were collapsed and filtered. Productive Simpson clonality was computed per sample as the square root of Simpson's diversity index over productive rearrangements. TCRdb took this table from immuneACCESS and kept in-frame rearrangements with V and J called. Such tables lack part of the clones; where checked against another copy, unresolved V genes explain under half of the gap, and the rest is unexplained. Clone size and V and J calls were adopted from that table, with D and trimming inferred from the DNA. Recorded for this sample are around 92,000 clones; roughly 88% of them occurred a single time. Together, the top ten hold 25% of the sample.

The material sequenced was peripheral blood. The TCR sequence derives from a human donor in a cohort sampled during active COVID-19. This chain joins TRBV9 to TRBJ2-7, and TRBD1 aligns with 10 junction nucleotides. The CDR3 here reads CASSMGQGNFYEQYF. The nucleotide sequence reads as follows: TGTGCCAGCAGCATGGGACAGGGGAATTTCTACGAGCAGTACTTC.